This T cell receptor beta chain was recovered during a study of CD8 T cells in Susac syndrome. cDNA came from about 0.51 to 1 ug RNA primed by random hexamers. It was immunoSEQ multiplex PCR that amplified TCR beta CDR3 across 54 Vbeta and 13 Jbeta. TCRdb reprocessed the immunoSEQ multiplex PCR reads via MiXCR and lists one record per CDR3 protein. This table holds approximately 140,000 distinct CDR3 sequences, approximately 96% found once. Germline assignment: CDR1 SGHDN and CDR2 FVKESK. This CDR3 has 15 amino acids. The V gene end was trimmed by 4 bases and the J gene end by 2 bases; junction bases not matched to a gene: 3. CD8+ and CD4+ T cells were negatively isolated; TEMRA cells were FACS-enriched.

Sequencing was carried out using CD4+ T cells from PBMCs. The clonotype originates from a human donor with multiple sclerosis. The chain carries TRBV14 and TRBJ2-1, with TRBD2 identical over 9 bases. The CDR3 loop is CASSPRTSAYNEQFF. The CDR3 DNA follows: TGTGCCAGCAGCCCTAGGACTAGCGCCTACAATGAGCAGTTCTTC.